A selection of T cell receptor beta chains follows, all from one sample in a study of blood T cell repertoires in COVID-19. Method: immunoSEQ multiplex PCR; TCRdb's copy keeps in-frame clones and lacks some. The sample has around 130,000 clones, approximately 82% seen once. Sequencing used peripheral blood. These receptors were taken from a man between 35 and 55 years old with active or convalescent COVID-19. Both conserved end residues are part of each CDR3. Fields, in order: J gene, V gene, clone size, D gene, CDR3 protein, CDR3 DNA. A D gene is named only where the DNA matches it firmly. Size is stated for part of the rows, as once, few or many counts, or as a class when the clone is expanded.

TRBJ2-2 | TRBV7-2 | once | NA | CASSWDFTGELFF | TGTGCCAGCAGCTGGGACTTCACCGGGGAGCTGTTTTTT
TRBJ2-1 | TRBV10-3 | NA | TRBD1 | CAISESGTGGNEQFF | TGTGCCATCAGTGAGTCGGGGACAGGGGGAAATGAGCAGTTCTTC
TRBJ1-1 | TRBV7-3 | once | TRBD1 | CASGTGTGGEAFF | TGTGCCAGCGGAACCGGGACAGGAGGTGAAGCTTTCTTT
TRBJ1-2 | TRBV6-5 | few | NA | CASSYGRGQSYTF | TGTGCCAGCAGTTACGGCAGGGGACAAAGCTACACCTTC
TRBJ1-1 | TRBV4-2 | NA | NA | CASSQDSGTAGNTEAFF | TGTGCCAGCAGCCAAGATAGCGGAACAGCTGGGAACACTGAAGCTTTCTTT
TRBJ1-3 | TRBV3-1/TRBV3-2 | NA | NA | CASSQVVSGPGNTIYF | TGTGCCAGCAGCCAAGTTGTGAGTGGGCCTGGAAACACCATATATTTT
TRBJ1-5 | TRBV19 | NA | NA | CASSGPLQPQHF | TGTGCCAGTAGTGGGCCCCTTCAGCCCCAGCATTTT
TRBJ1-1 | TRBV23-1 | once | NA | CASSQSVRKTEAFF | TGCGCCAGCAGTCAATCGGTCAGAAAAACTGAAGCTTTCTTT
TRBJ1-6 | TRBV4-2 | NA | NA | CASSQDTARTQRAPLHF | TGTGCCAGCAGCCAAGATACAGCAAGGACTCAAAGGGCACCCCTCCACTTT
TRBJ1-3 | TRBV6-5 | NA | TRBD1 | CASTRDRGDTIYF | TGTGCCAGCACCCGGGACAGGGGAGACACCATATATTTT
TRBJ2-5 | TRBV6-2/TRBV6-3 | NA | NA | CASSYEGDTKGKETQYF | TGTGCCAGCAGTTACGAAGGGGATACGAAGGGGAAAGAGACCCAGTACTTC
TRBJ1-1 | TRBV7-9 | NA | NA | CASSGGGSAFF | TGTGCCAGCTCGGGCGGGGGTTCCGCTTTCTTT
TRBJ2-5 | TRBV5-4 | NA | TRBD1 | CASSSGTGVETQYF | TGTGCCAGCAGCTCCGGGACAGGGGTAGAGACCCAGTACTTC
TRBJ1-3 | TRBV6-5 | NA | NA | CASVGGNTIYF | TGTGCCAGCGTCGGGGGAAACACCATATATTTT
TRBJ1-5 | TRBV14 | NA | NA | CASSQDSTQPQHF | TGTGCCAGCAGCCAAGATTCTACTCAGCCCCAGCATTTT
TRBJ1-1 | TRBV6-6 | NA | NA | CASSYLGRGGTEAFF | TGTGCCAGCAGTTACCTTGGCAGGGGTGGCACTGAAGCTTTCTTT
TRBJ2-3 | TRBV29-1 | few | NA | CSVAPRDTQYF | TGCAGCGTCGCTCCCAGGGATACGCAGTATTTT
TRBJ2-7 | TRBV7-9 | NA | NA | CASSTSGYRERYEQYF | TGTGCCAGCAGCACATCCGGCTACAGGGAGCGCTACGAGCAGTACTTC
TRBJ1-2 | TRBV5-6 | once | TRBD1 | CASSLSPGQVVGYTF | TGTGCCAGCAGCTTGTCTCCGGGACAGGTCGTTGGCTACACCTTC
TRBJ2-7 | TRBV3-1/TRBV3-2 | NA | NA | CASSQGSGEQYF | TGTGCCAGCAGCCAGGGTAGCGGCGAGCAGTACTTC
TRBJ1-2 | TRBV7-6 | NA | NA | CASSLEQNYGYTF | TGTGCCAGCAGCTTAGAACAGAACTATGGCTACACCTTC
TRBJ2-2 | TRBV27 | NA | NA | CASSLQGGEGELFF | TGTGCCAGCAGCCTACAGGGTGGTGAAGGGGAGCTGTTTTTT
TRBJ1-3 | TRBV10-2 | NA | TRBD1 | CASSQTGSGNTIYF | TGCGCCAGCAGCCAGACAGGGAGTGGAAACACCATATATTTT
TRBJ1-3 | TRBV19 | NA | NA | CASTQGTGNTIYF | TGTGCCAGTACCCAGGGAACAGGAAACACCATATATTTT
TRBJ2-4 | TRBV5-1 | NA | NA | CASSAPQLAKNIQYF | TGCGCCAGCAGCGCTCCACAGTTAGCCAAAAACATTCAGTACTTC
TRBJ1-5 | TRBV10-3 | NA | NA | CATRGGLAAREPQHF | TGTGCCACCCGGGGGGGACTGGCGGCAAGGGAGCCCCAGCATTTT
TRBJ2-7 | TRBV6-5 | NA | TRBD1 | CASTGTALYEQYF | TGTGCCAGCACGGGGACAGCACTCTACGAGCAGTACTTC
TRBJ1-1 | TRBV10-2 | few | TRBD1 | CATTDRGNTEAFF | TGCGCCACCACAGACAGGGGTAACACTGAAGCTTTCTTT